This T cell receptor beta chain derives from a study of early T cells in non-severe SARS-CoV-2 infection. Looking at the study overall: The input, bulk RNA from unsorted whole blood, was sequenced, and chains were unpaired. Overall study findings and caveats: VDJdb matches were skewed toward anti-spike CD8 T cell responses.

The TCR library protocol was used to attach unique molecular identifiers. These identifiers were attached to individual cDNA molecules. TCRdb itself ran the 5' RACE reads through MiXCR, one entry per CDR3 protein. The sample shows tens of thousands of distinct CDR3 sequences, about 12% of them seen only once. Trimming took off 1 base at V and 7 bases at J, with 14 bases between the two ends. This CDR3 has 15 amino acids. This clonotype was observed many times. Its antigen is as yet unknown. The sequencing sample was made of whole blood. The chain employs TRBV12-3 or TRBV12-4 and TRBJ1-5; D remains unclear. The source of this sequence is an adult who was a healthcare worker with PCR-confirmed SARS-CoV-2 infection or an uninfected control (not recorded which). CDR3 region: CASSLGFRAGQPQHF. For the CDR3, the DNA is TGTGCCAGCAGTTTAGGGTTCCGGGCGGGGCAGCCCCAGCATTTT.